The entry below describes one TCR beta chain. Its antigen is currently unknown. This sample was taken from a study of radiation and T cells in renal cell carcinoma. Study-wide results and caveats: Dominant CDR3 motifs were more common in irradiated tumors than controls.

CDR1 and CDR2 (germline): SEHNR, FQNEAQ (reference sequence). J was trimmed by 4 bases and V by 5 bases; bases with no gene match: 13. The CDR3 has 17 amino acids. Specified treatment: treatment-naive control, cytoreductive nephrectomy. Control tumors came from treatment-naive patients without prior radiation. This renal cell carcinoma was of the clear cell type. Sequenced control tumors were from 11 males and a few females, median age approximately 60. Sequenced by immunoSEQ multiplex PCR; TCRdb stores in-frame clones only, minus some. Here the sample spans 10,000 or so clones, 58% being singletons. This sample comprised tumor tissue, obtained from a patient whose treatment was nephrectomy without radiotherapy. The clonotype comes from a man in his forties with renal cell carcinoma. This chain joins TRBV7-9 and TRBJ2-7; 11 bases agree with TRBD2. CDR3 DNA sequence: TGTGCCAGCAGCCTACCCGCACCCGGGACTAGCGGTTACGAGCAGTACTTC. It yields the protein CASSLPAPGTSGYEQYF.